These T cell receptor beta chains were read from a single sample in a study of T-cell memory formation after mild COVID-19. TCRdb reanalysed the 5' RACE reads using MiXCR and keeps one entry per CDR3 protein. The repertoire includes approximately 100,000 distinct CDR3 sequences, approximately 13% of them detected once, and 27% sits in the top ten. Sequencing was performed on PBMCs or a T cell subset sorted from them (not recorded which). The source of these receptors is an adult woman who had mild COVID-19 (a few samples of this study predate the infection). Cell type and time point are not known. The CDR3 runs from the conserved cysteine through the conserved F or W. The order of the fields is J gene, clone size, V gene, D gene, CDR3 DNA, CDR3 protein. A D gene is named only where the DNA matches it firmly. Only part of the rows carry a size: once, few, many, or a class if the clone is expanded.

>TRBJ2-2|many|TRBV5-1|.
TGCGCCAGCAGCTTGGCCTACGGTGATTCCGGGGAGCTGTTTTTT
CASSLAYGDSGELFF
>TRBJ2-5|.|TRBV7-2|TRBD2
TGTGCCAGCAGCCTTGGACTAGCGGGGAGCCAAGAGACCCAGTACTTC
CASSLGLAGSQETQYF
>TRBJ2-1|few|TRBV19|.
TGTGCCAGTAGTAACTACGATTGGGCCGGGAGTGAGCAGTTCTTC
CASSNYDWAGSEQFF
>TRBJ2-7|many|TRBV5-1|.
TGCGCCAGCAGCGAAGGGACCGAAAGCGAGCAGTACTTC
CASSEGTESEQYF
>TRBJ2-5|few|TRBV6-2/TRBV6-3|.
TGTGCCAGCAGGGATGGAAGGTACCAAGAGACCCAGTACTTC
CASRDGRYQETQYF
>TRBJ1-5|few|TRBV7-9|TRBD1
TGTGCCAGCAGTACGACAGGGATTGGCAATCAGCCCCAGCATTTT
CASSTTGIGNQPQHF
>TRBJ2-7|.|TRBV4-1|.
TGCGCCAGCAGCCAAGGTGGAAGCGGGACAGCTTATTACGAGCAGTACTTC
CASSQGGSGTAYYEQYF
>TRBJ2-1|.|TRBV24-1|TRBD1
TGTGCCACCAGTTATGGGACAGGGGTTGGGAATGAGCAGTTCTTC
CATSYGTGVGNEQFF
>TRBJ2-1|many|TRBV27|.
TGTGCCAGCAGTTTCGGATCCTACAATGAGCAGTTCTTC
CASSFGSYNEQFF
>TRBJ2-7|.|TRBV15|TRBD1
TGTGCCACCAGCAGGGGACAGGGGATTACGTCCTACGAGCAGTACTTC
CATSRGQGITSYEQYF
>TRBJ2-7|.|TRBV12-3/TRBV12-4|.
TGTGCCAGCAGAACGGGGAGTGGGTACGAGCAGTACTTC
CASRTGSGYEQYF
>TRBJ1-2|.|TRBV5-6|.
TGTGCCAGCAGCTTGGGCCAACCGAACTATGGCTACACCTTC
CASSLGQPNYGYTF
>TRBJ2-3|few|TRBV6-5|.
TGTGCCAGCAGTACTTTAGACATTCTCGGCACAGATACGCAGTATTTT
CASSTLDILGTDTQYF
>TRBJ2-3|.|TRBV5-1|.
TGCGCCAGCGGAGAAGTAAGCACAGATACGCAGTATTTT
CASGEVSTDTQYF
>TRBJ2-1|few|TRBV5-1|.
TGCGCCAGCATCCAAGGCTCGGGGGCCTACAATGAGCAGTTCTTC
CASIQGSGAYNEQFF
>TRBJ2-1|.|TRBV5-1|.
TGCGCCAGCGCCTGGGCTGGCAATGAGCAGTTCTTC
CASAWAGNEQFF
>TRBJ1-6|.|TRBV7-8|TRBD1
TGTGCCAGCAGCTTAGCCAGACAGGGCGCTAATTCACCCCTCCACTTT
CASSLARQGANSPLHF
>TRBJ2-5|.|TRBV28|TRBD1
TGTGCCAGCAGTTTATTGTGGGACAGCAAAAACCAAGAGACCCAGTACTTC
CASSLLWDSKNQETQYF
>TRBJ2-5|many|TRBV7-9|.
TGTGCCAGCAGCTTAGGGTCGGGCCTTGGGGCCCAGTACTTC
CASSLGSGLGAQYF
>TRBJ1-2|few|TRBV24-1|TRBD1
TGTGCCACCAGTGATGTGACAGGGAACTATGGCTACACCTTC
CATSDVTGNYGYTF
>TRBJ2-7|few|TRBV4-2|TRBD2
TGTGCCAGCAGCCAAGAGGGGACAATAGCGGGGGGTTCCTACGAGCAGTACTTC
CASSQEGTIAGGSYEQYF
>TRBJ2-7|few|TRBV20-1|.
TGCAGTGCTAGAGATTGGCAGGGGCCCTACGAGCAGTACTTC
CSARDWQGPYEQYF
>TRBJ2-1|few|TRBV4-3|TRBD2
TGCGCCAGCAGCCAGGGACTAGCGGGGGGGGCTTGGCACAATGAGCAGTTCTTC
CASSQGLAGGAWHNEQFF
>TRBJ1-3|.|TRBV27|.
TGTGCCAGCAGGGTCGGAAACACCATATATTTT
CASRVGNTIYF
>TRBJ1-3|few|TRBV21-1|.
TGTGCCAGCAGCCCCCGGACAGGGTCCTATGGAAACACCATATATTTT
CASSPRTGSYGNTIYF
>TRBJ2-5|few|TRBV2|.
TGTGCCAGCCTACAGGAGACCCAGTACTTC
CASLQETQYF